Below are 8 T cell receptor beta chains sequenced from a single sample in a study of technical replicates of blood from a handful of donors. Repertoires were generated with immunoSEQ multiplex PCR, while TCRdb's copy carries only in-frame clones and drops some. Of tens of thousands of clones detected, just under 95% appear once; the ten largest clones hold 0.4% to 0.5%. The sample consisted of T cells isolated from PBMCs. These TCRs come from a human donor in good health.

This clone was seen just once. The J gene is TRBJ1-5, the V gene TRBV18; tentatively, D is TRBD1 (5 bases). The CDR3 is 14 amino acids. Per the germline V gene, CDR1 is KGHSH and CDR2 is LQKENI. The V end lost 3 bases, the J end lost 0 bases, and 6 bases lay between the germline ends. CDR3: CASSPTDSNQPQHF. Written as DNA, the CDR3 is TGTGCCAGCTCACCGACAGATAGCAATCAGCCCCAGCATTTT.

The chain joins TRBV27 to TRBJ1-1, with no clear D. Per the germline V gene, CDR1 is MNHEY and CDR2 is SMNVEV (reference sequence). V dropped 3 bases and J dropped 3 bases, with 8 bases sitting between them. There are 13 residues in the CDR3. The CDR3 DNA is TGTGCCAGCAGTTTTGCGGGAGACACTGAAGCTTTCTTT. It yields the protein CASSFAGDTEAFF.

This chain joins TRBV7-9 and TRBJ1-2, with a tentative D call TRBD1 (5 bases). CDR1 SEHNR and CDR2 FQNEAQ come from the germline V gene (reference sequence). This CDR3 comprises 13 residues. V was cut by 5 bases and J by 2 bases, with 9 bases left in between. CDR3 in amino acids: CASSQTENYGYTF. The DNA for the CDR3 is TGTGCCAGCAGCCAGACAGAGAACTATGGCTACACCTTC.

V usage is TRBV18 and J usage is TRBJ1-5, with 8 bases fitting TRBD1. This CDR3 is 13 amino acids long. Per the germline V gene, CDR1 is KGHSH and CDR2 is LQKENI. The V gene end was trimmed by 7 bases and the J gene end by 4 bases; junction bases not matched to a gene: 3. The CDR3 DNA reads TGTGCCAGCTTGAGACAGGGGAATCAGCCCCAGCATTTT. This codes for CASLRQGNQPQHF.

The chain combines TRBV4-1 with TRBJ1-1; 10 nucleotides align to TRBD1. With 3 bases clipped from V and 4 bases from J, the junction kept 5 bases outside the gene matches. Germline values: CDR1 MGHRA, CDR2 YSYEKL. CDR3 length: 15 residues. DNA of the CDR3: TGCGCCAGCAGCCAGGGACAGGGGAAGTCCACTGAAGCTTTCTTT. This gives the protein CASSQGQGKSTEAFF.

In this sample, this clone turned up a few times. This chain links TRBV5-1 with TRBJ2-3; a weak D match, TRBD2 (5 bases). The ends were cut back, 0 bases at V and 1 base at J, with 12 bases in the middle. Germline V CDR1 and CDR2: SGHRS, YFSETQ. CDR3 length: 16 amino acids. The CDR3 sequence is CASSLGAAGGTDTQYF. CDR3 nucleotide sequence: TGCGCCAGCAGCTTGGGAGCGGCAGGTGGCACAGATACGCAGTATTTT.

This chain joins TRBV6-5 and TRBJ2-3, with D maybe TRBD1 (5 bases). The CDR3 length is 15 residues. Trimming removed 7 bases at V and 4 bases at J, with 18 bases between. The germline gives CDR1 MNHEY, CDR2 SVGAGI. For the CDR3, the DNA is TGTGCCAGCAACCCTAGGGGCAGGGCGGCAGATACGCAGTATTTT. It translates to CASNPRGRAADTQYF.

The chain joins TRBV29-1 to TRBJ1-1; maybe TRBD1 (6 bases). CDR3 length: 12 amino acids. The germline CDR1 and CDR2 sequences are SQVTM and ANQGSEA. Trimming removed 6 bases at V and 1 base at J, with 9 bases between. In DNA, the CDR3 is TGCAGCGTGTTGACAGGGAACACTGAAGCTTTCTTT. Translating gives CSVLTGNTEAFF.